This is a list of T cell receptor beta chains from one sample in a study of T cells in tuberculosis. Assay used: immunoSEQ multiplex PCR; TCRdb lists only in-frame clones, some missing. The sample shows 25,000 to 35,000 clones, about 95% of them seen only once. Input material: PBMCs. These receptor sequences come from a donor between 5 and 29 years old with latent tuberculosis or without tuberculosis infection. Each CDR3 is given with its conserved first and last residue. A D gene is named only where the DNA matches it firmly. Some rows have no size entry. The others give once, few or many, or a class for an expanded clone.

D gene	clone size	J gene	V gene	CDR3 protein	CDR3 DNA
TRBD2	.	TRBJ2-3	TRBV5-1	CASSLAPRLAGGTDTQYF	TGCGCCAGCAGCTTGGCCCCCAGACTAGCGGGGGGAACAGATACGCAGTATTTT
TRBD2	.	TRBJ2-1	TRBV7-3	CASSPGTSGTYNEQFF	TGTGCCAGCAGCCCTGGGACTAGCGGGACGTACAATGAGCAGTTCTTC
.	.	TRBJ1-2	TRBV4-1	CASRLGGGSLYGYTF	TGCGCCAGCAGACTCGGGGGGGGATCTCTTTATGGCTACACCTTC
TRBD1	.	TRBJ1-2	TRBV5-1	CASRIAGTGGNGYTF	TGCGCCAGCAGAATAGCCGGGACAGGGGGCAATGGCTACACCTTC
.	.	TRBJ1-1	TRBV7-3	CASSSGAGITEAFF	TGTGCCAGCAGCTCCGGTGCAGGGATTACTGAAGCTTTCTTT
TRBD2	.	TRBJ2-3	TRBV19	CASSPTSGGPDTQYF	TGTGCCAGTAGTCCTACTAGCGGGGGGCCAGATACGCAGTATTTT
.	.	TRBJ1-5	TRBV5-6	CASSWGPRNSNQPQHF	TGTGCCAGCAGCTGGGGGCCCAGGAATAGCAATCAGCCCCAGCATTTT
TRBD2	.	TRBJ2-5	TRBV27	CASRLAGAETQYF	TGTGCCAGCAGACTAGCGGGAGCGGAGACCCAGTACTTC
TRBD2	.	TRBJ2-7	TRBV9	CASSVAASGDGEQYF	TGTGCCAGCAGCGTAGCGGCTAGCGGGGATGGCGAGCAGTACTTC
.	.	TRBJ2-2	TRBV10-1	CASSPGQIANTGELFF	TGCGCCAGCAGCCCCGGACAGATCGCGAACACCGGGGAGCTGTTTTTT
TRBD1	.	TRBJ1-5	TRBV19	CASKNPGQGSNQPQHF	TGTGCCAGTAAAAACCCGGGACAGGGAAGCAATCAGCCCCAGCATTTT
TRBD1	once	TRBJ1-1	TRBV10-3	CAISDPDRGVNTEAFF	TGTGCCATCAGCGACCCGGACAGGGGGGTAAACACTGAAGCTTTCTTT
.	.	TRBJ2-3	TRBV6-5	CASSRDYTRTDTQYF	TGTGCCAGCAGCCGCGACTATACACGCACAGATACGCAGTATTTT
TRBD2	.	TRBJ2-1	TRBV5-1	CASSGTSGFMAYNEQFF	TGCGCCAGCAGCGGGACTAGCGGGTTTATGGCCTACAATGAGCAGTTCTTC
.	.	TRBJ2-5	TRBV29-1	CSVLAKGETQYF	TGCAGCGTTCTAGCAAAGGGAGAGACCCAGTACTTC
TRBD2	.	TRBJ2-7	TRBV2	CASSAGASGGLYEQYF	TGTGCCAGCAGTGCCGGGGCTAGCGGGGGACTCTACGAGCAGTACTTC
.	.	TRBJ1-1	TRBV5-1	CASSLRVNTEAFF	TGCGCCAGCAGCTTACGGGTGAACACTGAAGCTTTCTTT
.	.	TRBJ2-2	TRBV5-4	CASSLYGELFF	TGTGCCAGCAGCTTGTACGGGGAGCTGTTTTTT
TRBD2	.	TRBJ2-1	TRBV12-5	CASGLGLASYNEQFF	TGTGCTAGTGGCCTAGGACTAGCGAGTTATAATGAGCAGTTCTTC
.	.	TRBJ2-1	TRBV7-3	CASSAGGIMGQFF	TGTGCCAGCTCCGCCGGGGGAATTATGGGGCAGTTCTTC
.	.	TRBJ1-2	TRBV7-2	CASSSSGESGYTF	TGTGCCAGCAGCTCGTCAGGGGAATCTGGCTACACCTTC
.	.	TRBJ1-5	TRBV6-1	CASSVGGNQPQHF	TGTGCCAGCAGTGTAGGGGGCAATCAGCCCCAGCATTTT
.	.	TRBJ1-1	TRBV2	CASRLGRGVNTEAFF	TGTGCCAGCAGATTGGGCCGGGGTGTGAACACTGAAGCTTTCTTT
.	.	TRBJ2-1	TRBV14	CASSQDTTSEQFF	TGTGCCAGCAGCCAAGATACTACTAGTGAGCAGTTCTTC
.	.	TRBJ2-1	TRBV25-1	CATKEGSYNEQFF	TGTGCCACCAAAGAGGGATCCTACAATGAGCAGTTCTTC
TRBD2	once	TRBJ2-7	TRBV10-3	CAISGELAISSYEQYF	TGTGCCATCAGTGGGGAACTAGCGATCAGCTCCTACGAGCAGTACTTC
.	.	TRBJ2-4	TRBV2	CASQGLLGLNIQYF	TGTGCCAGCCAGGGCCTCCTGGGATTAAACATTCAGTACTTC
.	.	TRBJ2-5	TRBV27	CASSLGGGPQETQYF	TGTGCCAGCAGTTTAGGGGGCGGACCCCAAGAGACCCAGTACTTC
TRBD1	.	TRBJ1-5	TRBV2	CASQGANQPQHF	TGTGCCAGTCAGGGGGCAAATCAGCCCCAGCATTTT
.	.	TRBJ1-2	TRBV14	CASSQDRRGNYGYTF	TGTGCCAGCAGCCAAGATAGGAGGGGTAACTATGGCTACACCTTC
.	.	TRBJ1-1	TRBV11-2	CASSPLGAAEAFF	TGTGCCAGCAGCCCTTTGGGGGCGGCTGAAGCTTTCTTT
.	.	TRBJ2-2	TRBV25-1	CATRTPNTGELFF	TGTGCCACCAGGACTCCGAACACCGGGGAGCTGTTTTTT
TRBD2	.	TRBJ2-3	TRBV4-3	CASSQDHGLVTDTQYF	TGCGCCAGCAGCCAAGATCACGGACTAGTCACAGATACGCAGTATTTT
.	.	TRBJ1-1	TRBV7-3	CASSLTEGSTEAFF	TGTGCCAGCAGCTTAACGGAGGGGAGCACTGAAGCTTTCTTT
TRBD1	.	TRBJ2-7	TRBV19	CASSISGTGSVEQYF	TGTGCCAGTAGTATTAGTGGGACAGGGTCTGTAGAGCAGTACTTC
.	once	TRBJ1-1	TRBV14	CASSTGLNTEAFF	TGTGCCAGCTCGACAGGCCTGAACACTGAAGCTTTCTTT
.	.	TRBJ1-2	TRBV6-1	CASSEAGDYGYTF	TGTGCCAGCAGTGAAGCGGGCGACTATGGCTACACCTTC
TRBD2	.	TRBJ2-2	TRBV2	CASSSGTSHTGELFF	TGTGCCAGCAGCTCCGGGACTAGTCACACCGGGGAGCTGTTTTTT
TRBD1	once	TRBJ2-7	TRBV5-5	CASSFGQGTYEQYF	TGTGCCAGCAGCTTTGGACAGGGGACCTACGAGCAGTACTTC
TRBD1	.	TRBJ2-1	TRBV27	CASSLLTGASYNEQFF	TGTGCCAGCAGTTTACTAACAGGGGCCTCCTACAATGAGCAGTTCTTC
TRBD1	.	TRBJ1-6	TRBV27	CASSSGTGVRSPLHF	TGTGCCAGCAGTTCCGGGACAGGGGTACGTTCACCCCTCCACTTT
TRBD2	.	TRBJ2-7	TRBV5-1	CASSPGLAGREQYF	TGCGCCAGCAGCCCGGGACTAGCGGGGCGGGAGCAGTACTTC
.	once	TRBJ2-3	TRBV10-1	CATPSQGTDTQYF	TGCGCCACCCCTTCCCAGGGGACAGATACGCAGTATTTT
.	.	TRBJ2-2	TRBV12-5	CASGPANTGELFF	TGTGCTAGTGGTCCGGCGAACACCGGGGAGCTGTTTTTT
TRBD2	.	TRBJ2-1	TRBV29-1	CSVQTSPNEQFF	TGCAGCGTTCAGACTAGCCCAAATGAGCAGTTCTTC